This T cell receptor beta chain comes out of a study of T cell repertoires in cytomegalovirus infection. Study-level background: Indicated by public TCR beta signatures were CMV infection and matching HLA type. Study-wide results and caveats: Public TCR beta family frequency separated CMV-and-HLA carriers, including in an independent cohort. Within the response measured ex vivo, HLA-C-restricted CMV-specific TCR beta clonotypes were dominant.

Trimming took 2 bases from V and 0 from J, leaving 8 bases between them. The CDR3 spans 14 residues. About this clonotype itself: The antigen is unknown.

TCRdb itself ran the reads through MiXCR, one entry per CDR3 protein. The table shows around 310,000 distinct CDR3 sequences, with roughly 16% occurring only once. The sequence came from a human donor in good health (CMV status not recorded). Some clones in this sample may be carry-over from other donors' samples. The chain is built from TRBV12-3 or TRBV12-4 and TRBJ2-7, with a possible D match to TRBD2 (6 bases). What was sequenced was PBMCs. The CDR3 sequence is CASSLWGVSYEQYF. In nucleotides, the CDR3 is TGTGCCAGCAGTTTATGGGGGGTCTCCTACGAGCAGTACTTC.